This TCR beta chain was captured by sequencing in a study of CD8 T cells in Susac syndrome. V lost 7 bases to trimming and J lost 8 bases, with 17 bases between them. CDR3 length: 13 amino acids. In germline, CDR1 is SQVTM, CDR2 ANQGSEA. Purification of the CD8+ and CD4+ T cells relied on negative isolation, and TEMRA cells underwent FACS enrichment. About 0.45 to 1 ug RNA was reverse transcribed with random hexamers. TCRdb itself ran the immunoSEQ multiplex PCR reads through MiXCR, one entry per CDR3 protein. Of approximately 150,000 distinct CDR3 sequences listed, just over 90% are singletons. V usage is TRBV29-1 and J usage is TRBJ1-4; TRBD1 might be the D (5 bases). Material: CD4+ T cells from PBMCs. This clonotype was sampled from a human donor in good health. Here the CDR3 reads CSGLRGSGEKLFF. The CDR3 bases are TGCAGCGGACTTAGGGGTTCTGGGGAAAAACTGTTTTTT.